This entry features one T cell receptor beta chain sequence. The library attached unique molecular identifiers to individual cDNA molecules. As originally analysed: TCR counts had a median of around 94,000 per sample and spanned about 23,224 to 690,600. A single record per CDR3 protein comes from TCRdb applying MiXCR to the RACE reads. Clone size and V and J calls follow TCRdb, not the original study. In the table there are under 450,000 distinct CDR3 sequences, 4.8% of which are singletons. The CDR3 totals 14 residues. J gave up 4 bases and V 5 bases, and 8 bases lay outside the gene matches. The germline gives CDR1 DFQATT, CDR2 SNEGSKA (reference sequence). The sample is drawn from a study of human T cells and chemical hapten exposure. Sample time point: patch test 1, 2 weeks after DPC sensitization. The treatment: therapeutic diphenylcyclopropenone sensitization with weekly scalp DPC.

The input for sequencing was whole blood, taken in connection with sensitization to the hapten diphenylcyclopropenone (DPC). The chain combines TRBV20-1 with TRBJ2-1; 7 bases fit TRBD1. This receptor was obtained from a woman between 50 and 59 years old with alopecia areata. Some clones in this sample may be carry-over from other donors' samples. The CDR3 sequence is CSAPGQAVYNEQFF. CDR3 coding DNA: TGCAGTGCTCCCGGACAGGCTGTTTACAATGAGCAGTTCTTC.